This T cell receptor beta chain was found in a study of T-cell memory formation after mild COVID-19. Regarding the study as a whole: Second-wave clones that peaked on day 37 lacked confirmed SARS-CoV-2 specificity.

Germline CDR1 reads DFQATT; CDR2 reads SNEGSKA (reference sequence). The length of the CDR3 is 12 residues. V gave up 0 bases and J gave up 3 bases, with 6 bases separating them. Libraries for TCRalpha and TCRbeta carried sample barcodes and unique molecular identifiers via 5'RACE. TCRdb passed the 5' RACE reads through MiXCR, listing each CDR3 protein once. The sample yields 95,000 to 120,000 distinct CDR3 sequences, about a fifth seen once. This clonotype appeared a few times. The antigen is not known. Specimen: PBMCs or a T cell subset sorted from them (not recorded which). The rearrangement joins TRBV20-1 to TRBJ2-7; D possibly corresponds to TRBD2 (5 bases). This clonotype originated in a man between 18 and 29 years old who had mild COVID-19 (a few samples of this study predate the infection). Cell type and time point are not known. DNA for the CDR3: TGCAGTGCTAGAGACGGGGACTACGAGCAGTACTTC. Amino acids: CSARDGDYEQYF.